These 10 T cell receptor beta chains originate from one sample sequenced in a study of T cell responses to AZD1222 COVID-19 vaccine. TCRdb's copy holds only in-frame clones and misses some; the assay was immunoSEQ multiplex PCR. This repertoire shows under 200,000 clones, about 90% found once; its top ten account for 1.3%. The sequencing here drew on peripheral blood, taken 28 days after the second AZD1222 dose. The source is an adult who received the AZD1222 COVID-19 vaccine.

Notes on this clone: Other nucleotide sequences in the sample specify the same CDR3. This chain connects TRBV12-3 or TRBV12-4 to TRBJ2-7; D ambiguous. The CDR3 is 13 amino acids. V dropped 3 bases and J dropped 2 bases, with 8 bases sitting between them. This CDR3 reads CASSFGQTYEQYF. CDR3 DNA sequence: TGTGCCAGCAGTTTCGGGCAGACCTACGAGCAGTACTTC.

The chain joins TRBV28 to TRBJ1-2, with D maybe TRBD1 (6 bases). This CDR3 contains 17 residues. Per germline, CDR1 MDHEN and CDR2 SYDVKM. The V gene lost 8 bases and the J gene lost 4 bases, with 26 bases spanning the gap. The CDR3 here is CASVPARGGIDIYGYTF. In DNA, the CDR3 is TGTGCCAGCGTTCCAGCGAGAGGGGGTATAGATATCTATGGCTACACCTTC.

The chain has TRBV3-1 (or the pseudogene TRBV3-2) and TRBJ2-4; possibly TRBD1 for D (5 bases). V lost 5 bases and J 0 bases, leaving 17 bases between the germline ends. This CDR3 spans 17 amino acids. Germline V gene data show CDR1 as LGHDT and CDR2 as YNNKEL (reference sequence). The CDR3 DNA is TGTGCCAGCAGCGCCACACAGGTCCAGCTAGCCAAAAACATTCAGTACTTC. This encodes CASSATQVQLAKNIQYF.

The chain joins TRBV2 to TRBJ2-7; TRBD2 might be the D (6 bases). The CDR3 has 12 amino acids. CDR1 is SNHLY, CDR2 FYNNEI, per germline. Trimming cost V 8 bases and J 4 bases, with 12 bases left between them. The CDR3 bases are TGTGCCAGCGGGACTTCTAGGTACGAGCAGTACTTC. Its translation: CASGTSRYEQYF.

The chain couples TRBV7-8 to TRBJ2-7, with TRBD2 identical over 7 bases. The CDR3 spans 16 residues. Germline lookup yields CDR1 SGHVS and CDR2 FQNEAQ. Trimming cost V 2 bases and J 2 bases; bases outside gene matches: 9. DNA of the CDR3: TGTGCCAGCAGCTTAAGGGGCGGGAGTACTCCCTACGAGCAGTACTTC. This sequence encodes CASSLRGGSTPYEQYF.

The chain uses TRBV4-2 and TRBJ2-3; TRBD2 aligns across 8 bases. V gave up 0 bases and J gave up 0 bases; unmatched junction bases: 5. The CDR3 spans 17 residues. Germline V gives CDR1 LGHNA, CDR2 YNFKEQ. CDR3 region: CASSQEMERGSTDTQYF. DNA of the CDR3: TGTGCCAGCAGCCAAGAAATGGAGCGGGGGAGCACAGATACGCAGTATTTT.

This clone was picked up one time. CDR3 DNA: TGTGCTAGTGGTTTCTGGCAGGGCCCTACTCCGACGGGAAAACTGTTTTTT. It encodes CASGFWQGPTPTGKLFF. This chain connects TRBV12-5 to TRBJ1-4; possible D gene TRBD1, 5 bases. Trimming removed 3 bases from V and 10 bases from J, with 24 bases in between. The CDR3 is made up of 17 amino acids. Germline V lookup: CDR1 LGHNT, CDR2 FRNRAP.

This chain links TRBV19 with TRBJ1-6; 9 bases are a match to TRBD1. The length of the CDR3 is 14 residues. Germline lookup yields CDR1 LNHDA and CDR2 SQIVND (reference sequence). Trimming cost V 7 bases and J 5 bases; bases outside gene matches: 3. CDR3 in DNA: TGTGCCAGTAATAACAGGGGGCATAATTCACCCCTCCACTTT. Translated, it gives CASNNRGHNSPLHF.

The J gene is TRBJ2-3, the V gene TRBV24-1, with D maybe TRBD1 (5 bases). CDR3 length: 15 residues. Trimming left V 3 bases short and J 2 bases short, with 11 bases between. Germline loops: CDR1 KGHDR, CDR2 SFDVKD. The CDR3 reads CATSDPPGYTDTQYF. CDR3 bases: TGTGCCACCAGTGATCCCCCAGGGTACACAGATACGCAGTATTTT.

The chain employs TRBV19 and TRBJ1-5; D remains ambiguous. Trimming left V 5 bases short and J 2 bases short, with 16 bases between. Germline V CDR1 and CDR2: LNHDA, SQIVND (reference sequence). This CDR3 is built from 16 residues. CDR3 protein: CASSPQVLGGNQPQHF. DNA for the CDR3: TGTGCCAGTAGTCCCCAGGTCCTAGGAGGCAATCAGCCCCAGCATTTT.